This T cell receptor (beta chain) was captured by sequencing in a study of T-cell reconstitution after alpha-beta-depleted transplantation in children. The CDR3 is made up of 15 amino acids. The germline V gene encodes CDR1 SEHNR and CDR2 FQNEAQ (reference sequence). Trimming took off 4 bases at V and 3 bases at J, with 16 bases between the two ends. Study-wide results and limits: Newly produced T cells mostly provided counts and TCRbeta diversity after one year, as hyperexpanded clones declined. As was reported, about two months after transplant, alpha-beta T cells came from several hundred expanded graft clones.

The library targeted TCRbeta and was prepared with unique molecular identifiers. TCRdb passed the PCR reads through MiXCR, listing each CDR3 protein once. The data show hundreds of thousands of distinct CDR3 sequences, 13% seen once. For this clonotype: Its target is not known.

The chain joins TRBV7-9 to TRBJ2-7; the D gene is possibly TRBD1 (6 bases). The sequencing used PBMCs, collected before TCRalphabeta/CD19-depleted stem cell transplant. The source is a girl aged 2-10 years with congenital amegakaryocytic thrombocytopenia, due to receive a stem cell transplant. In nucleotides, the CDR3 is TGTGCCAGCAGCTCGGTCCAGGGGCAGTTCTACGAGCAGTACTTC. Protein sequence: CASSSVQGQFYEQYF.